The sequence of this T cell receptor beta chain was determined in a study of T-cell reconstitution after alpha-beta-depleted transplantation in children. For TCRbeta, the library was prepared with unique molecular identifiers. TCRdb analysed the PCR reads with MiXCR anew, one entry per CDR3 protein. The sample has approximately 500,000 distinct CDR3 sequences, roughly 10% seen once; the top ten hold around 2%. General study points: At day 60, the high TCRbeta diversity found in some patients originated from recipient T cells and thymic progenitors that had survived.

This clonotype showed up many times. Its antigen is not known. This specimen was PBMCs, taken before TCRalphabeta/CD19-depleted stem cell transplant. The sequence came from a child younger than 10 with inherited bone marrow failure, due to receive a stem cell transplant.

CDR3 protein: CASSLLRSAYEQYF. CDR3 DNA: TGTGCCAGCAGCCTCTTACGGTCAGCCTACGAGCAGTACTTC. The chain has TRBV3-1 and TRBJ2-7, with unresolved D. The CDR3 contains 14 residues. Germline values: CDR1 LGHDT, CDR2 YNNKEL (reference sequence). V was shortened by 4 bases and J by 2 bases, with 12 bases between the two germline ends.